This T cell receptor beta chain was obtained from a study of cytomegalovirus exposure and HLA in healthy donors. As for the study in general: A prior analysis found about 120 million unique TCR beta sequences from around 190 million T cells. Overall study results and limits: A later examination showed that TCR association rates differed by HLA locus, with DRB1 most and HLA-C fewest. CMV serostatus stood as the only immune exposure information on hand.

Researchers ran the PCR with 60 Vbeta and 13 Jbeta primers. Measured with immunoSEQ multiplex PCR; TCRdb has only the in-frame clones, and not every one. The top ten hold 1.4% to 1.5% of the sample, which has approximately 150,000 clones, 75% to 85% seen once. CDR3 length: 15 residues. Per germline, CDR1 MRHNA and CDR2 SNTAGT. V shed 5 bases and J 8 bases; nucleotides not matched to a gene: 8. On this clone: Its specificity is unknown.

The chain has TRBV6-4 and TRBJ2-1, with 11 bases identical to TRBD2. Source material: PBMCs. The source is a woman aged 25 to 39 in good health and CMV-seropositive. The CDR3 bases are TGTGCCAGCAGTTCACTAGCGGGAGCCTCCTATGAGCAGTTCTTC. Protein product: CASSSLAGASYEQFF.